This TCR beta chain stems from a study of blood T cell repertoires in COVID-19. Study in general: Sites in the United States, Italy and Spain provided acute and convalescent COVID-19 samples.

CDR1 and CDR2 (germline): DFQATT, SNEGSKA (reference sequence). This CDR3 contains 13 residues. The ends were cut back, 3 bases at V and 3 bases at J, with 11 bases in the middle. Sequencing was performed with immunoSEQ multiplex PCR; in TCRdb, only in-frame clones are kept and a portion is missing. The table shows under 300,000 clones, with roughly 87% occurring only once. This sequence joins TRBV20-1 and TRBJ1-2; a weak D match, TRBD1 (6 bases). The clonotype originates from a young woman with acute or convalescent COVID-19. The specimen was peripheral blood. CDR3 DNA sequence: TGCAGTGCTAGTCGGAACAGGGACTATGGCTACACCTTC. As protein: CSASRNRDYGYTF.